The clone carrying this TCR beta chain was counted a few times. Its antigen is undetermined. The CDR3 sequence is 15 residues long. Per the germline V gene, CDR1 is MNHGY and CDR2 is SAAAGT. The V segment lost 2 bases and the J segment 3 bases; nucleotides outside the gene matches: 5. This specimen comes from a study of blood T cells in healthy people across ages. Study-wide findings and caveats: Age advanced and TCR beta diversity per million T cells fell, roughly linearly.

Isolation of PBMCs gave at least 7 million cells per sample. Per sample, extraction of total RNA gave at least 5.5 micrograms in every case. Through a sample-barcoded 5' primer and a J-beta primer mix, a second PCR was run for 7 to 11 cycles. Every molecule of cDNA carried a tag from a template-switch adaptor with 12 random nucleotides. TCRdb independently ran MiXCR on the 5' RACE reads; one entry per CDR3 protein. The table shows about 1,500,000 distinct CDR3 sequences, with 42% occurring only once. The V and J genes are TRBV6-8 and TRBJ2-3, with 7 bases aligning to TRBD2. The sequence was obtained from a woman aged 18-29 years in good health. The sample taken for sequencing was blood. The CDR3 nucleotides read TGTGCCAGCAGTTACGGTCCAGCGGGAACAGATACGCAGTATTTT. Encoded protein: CASSYGPAGTDTQYF.